This T cell receptor (beta chain) came from a study of tumor-infiltrating lymphocytes in oesophageal squamous cell carcinoma (dated by TCRdb to 2016 to 2017). The library was obtained by PCR. TCRdb names Illumina HiSeq 2000 as the instrument used. In TCRdb, the public reads were trimmed at Q25 with fastp and aligned with MiXCR, with productive beta chains retained. Each CDR3 protein gets just one entry, which takes the most common genes and DNA from the rows behind it. The sample table lists more than 10,000 distinct CDR3 sequences, roughly half of them with a count of one. 12% of the sample goes to the ten largest clones. For this clonotype: Its binding antigen is unknown. No base quality values were provided; no much bigger clone lies one nucleotide off.

Unmatched junction bases come to 12, with V trimmed by 4 bases and J by 5 bases. From its cysteine to its phenylalanine, the CDR3 spans 16 amino acids. Here the CDR3 DNA is all that survives: 48 bases in frame from base 1. The germline V gene yields SGHVS for CDR1 and FQNEAQ for CDR2. Sequenced sample: blood. The source of this sequence is a female donor with esophageal squamous cell carcinoma. The chain was built from TRBV7-8 and TRBJ2-5; the junction holds 8 bases that match TRBD2. The sequenced DNA is TGTGCCAGCAGCTGGCGAGTGGCGGGAGGCGGTGAGACCCAGTACTTC. It is translated as CASSWRVAGGGETQYF.